Reported below is one TCR beta chain. The record originates from a study of blood T cell repertoires in COVID-19. Study context: Both acute and convalescent COVID-19 samples were obtained from the United States, Italy and Spain. From T cells, B-cell-depleted T cells, or PBMCs came the material, which was cDNA or gDNA.

In germline, CDR1 is SEHNR, CDR2 FQNEAQ (reference sequence). The CDR3 contains 15 residues. Losses at the gene ends were 3 bases for V and 8 bases for J; bases not matched to a gene: 9. Source study methods: Estimation of nucleated cell counts relied on the amplification of reference gene primers. Libraries were prepared by immunoSEQ multiplex PCR; TCRdb keeps only in-frame clonotypes and omits some of them. V and J calls plus clone size are reproduced from that table; the DNA served to infer D and trimming. Of some 40,000 clones in the sample, 87% were seen once. The chain has TRBV7-9 and TRBJ1-4; TRBD1 matches 7 bases. The source is a man between 60 and 70 years old with acute or convalescent COVID-19. The material sequenced was peripheral blood. The CDR3 DNA reads as TGTGCCAGCAGCTTTCTAGGGACAGAGGGAGAAAAACTGTTTTTT. As protein: CASSFLGTEGEKLFF.